These T cell receptor beta chains were read from a single sample in a study of technical replicates of blood from a handful of donors. Profiling relied on immunoSEQ multiplex PCR, and the TCRdb table lists in-frame clones only, not all of them. The data show 85,000 to 95,000 clones, about 96% seen once. Material for sequencing was T cells isolated from PBMCs. These receptors were collected from a human donor in good health. The CDR3 runs from the conserved cysteine through the conserved F or W. A D gene is named only where the DNA matches it firmly. For some rows the clone size is stated as once, few or many, or as a class when expanded; others skip it.

TRBD2	TRBJ2-2	18	TRBV10-3	once	TGTGCCATCAGTCTAGCGGGGAGGGCCTATGAGAACACCGGGGAGCTGTTTTTT	CAISLAGRAYENTGELFF
.	TRBJ1-2	13	TRBV7-2	.	TGTGCCAGCAGCGCGGCAGGAGGCTATGGCTACACCTTC	CASSAAGGYGYTF
.	TRBJ1-1	13	TRBV10-3	once	TGTGCCATCAGTGTAGGAGGGAACACTGAAGCTTTCTTT	CAISVGGNTEAFF
.	TRBJ2-7	15	TRBV19	.	TGTGCCAGTAAGGAGACCCATCGGGGTTCCTACGAGCAGTACTTC	CASKETHRGSYEQYF
.	TRBJ1-1	13	TRBV7-9	.	TGTGCCAGCAGCTTAGCGGGCATGCAAGAAGCTTTCTTT	CASSLAGMQEAFF
TRBD2	TRBJ2-1	13	TRBV11-3	.	TGTGCCAGCAGCCGGGTCGCGGGGGGTGAGCAGTTCTTC	CASSRVAGGEQFF
TRBD1	TRBJ2-6	17	TRBV9	.	TGTGCCAGCGCCGGGACAGGTGGGAGCTCTGGGGCCAACGTCCTGACTTTC	CASAGTGGSSGANVLTF
.	TRBJ2-3	12	TRBV19	.	TGTGCCAGTAGTATAGGCGGAGATACGCAGTATTTT	CASSIGGDTQYF
.	TRBJ2-7	12	TRBV15	.	TGTGCCACCAGCGCGGGATCCTACGAGCAGTACTTC	CATSAGSYEQYF
TRBD1	TRBJ1-3	23	TRBV5-1	.	TGCGCCAGCAGCTCAATAAATACCGGGACAGGAGAACGTAATGAACACTCTGGAAACACCATATATTTT	CASSSINTGTGERNEHSGNTIYF
.	TRBJ1-2	13	TRBV25-1	few	TGTGCCAGCAGTGAATCACAGGAAAATGACTACACCTTC	CASSESQENDYTF
.	TRBJ2-3	13	TRBV10-3	.	TGTGCCATCAGTGACCGGGTCACAGATACGCAGTATTTT	CAISDRVTDTQYF
.	TRBJ1-2	14	TRBV12-5	once	TGTGCTAGTGGCCGCCCCGACAGTAACTATGGCTACACCTTC	CASGRPDSNYGYTF
.	TRBJ1-2	18	TRBV7-8	.	TGTGCCAGCAGCTTAGTGCGGTCTCTGTATTCCAATAACTATGGCTACACCTTC	CASSLVRSLYSNNYGYTF
.	TRBJ2-1	14	TRBV11-3	.	TGTGCCAGCAGCTTAGGGGGGCAGTTCTATGAGCAGTTCTTC	CASSLGGQFYEQFF
TRBD2	TRBJ2-3	18	TRBV4-1	.	TGCGCCAGCAGCTCAATTTTTCGGGTAGCGGGAGTAACAGATACGCAGTATTTT	CASSSIFRVAGVTDTQYF
TRBD1	TRBJ1-2	14	TRBV19	.	TGTGCCAGTAGTACCGCCGGGACAGGGGACGGCTACACCTTC	CASSTAGTGDGYTF
TRBD1	TRBJ1-5	17	TRBV27	.	TGTGCCAGCTTTGGGGGCACGACAGGGGCGCTTTCTCAGCCCCAGCATTTT	CASFGGTTGALSQPQHF
.	TRBJ2-7	14	TRBV10-2	.	TGCGCCAGCAGTGAGGGAACGCAGGCGTACGAGCAGTACTTC	CASSEGTQAYEQYF
TRBD1	TRBJ1-1	14	TRBV6-5	.	TGTGCCAGCAGTCTGGGACAGGCGAACACTGAAGCTTTCTTT	CASSLGQANTEAFF
.	TRBJ2-1	15	TRBV5-4	.	TGTGCCAGCAGCTTGCCGGTGACTAGCTACAATGAGCAGTTCTTC	CASSLPVTSYNEQFF
TRBD2	TRBJ2-7	20	TRBV2	.	TGTGCCAGCAGTGGACGTACCGGGACTAGCGGGCCAGTAGGCACCTACGAGCAGTACTTC	CASSGRTGTSGPVGTYEQYF
TRBD2	TRBJ2-1	15	TRBV5-4	.	TGTGCCAGCAGCTCCGATAGCGGGAGGTTTTATGAGCAGTTCTTC	CASSSDSGRFYEQFF
.	TRBJ2-1	14	TRBV6-5	.	TGTGCCAGCAGTAACGGGGCGGGGTACAATGAGCAGTTCTTC	CASSNGAGYNEQFF
TRBD1	TRBJ2-3	16	TRBV11-3	.	TGTGCCAGCAGAGTCCTTACAGGGGACGGCCCAGATACGCAGTATTTT	CASRVLTGDGPDTQYF
TRBD2	TRBJ2-1	20	TRBV7-7	.	TGTGCCAGCAGCTTAGCACCTGGGACTAGCGGGTGGAGCTCCTACAATGAGCAGTTCTTC	CASSLAPGTSGWSSYNEQFF
.	TRBJ2-2	13	TRBV11-2	.	TGTGCCAGCAGGGGCAGGGGTACCGGGGAGCTGTTTTTT	CASRGRGTGELFF
TRBD1	TRBJ1-5	16	TRBV4-1	.	TGCGCCAGCAGCCAAGTTGACAGGGTTAGCAATCAGCCCCAGCATTTT	CASSQVDRVSNQPQHF
.	TRBJ2-1	11	TRBV30	.	TGTGCCTGGAGTGAGGGGAATGAGCAGTTCTTC	CAWSEGNEQFF
TRBD1	TRBJ2-1	16	TRBV7-2	.	TGTGCCAGCAGCTCCCAGGACAGGGTAATCTTCGATGAGCAGTTCTTC	CASSSQDRVIFDEQFF
.	TRBJ2-7	15	TRBV2	once	TGTGCCAGCAGGGTGCATAAGCTCATCTCCTACGAGCAGTACTTC	CASRVHKLISYEQYF
.	TRBJ1-5	15	TRBV6-5	.	TGTGCCAGCAGACAACAGGGATATAGCAATCAGCCCCAGCATTTT	CASRQQGYSNQPQHF
.	TRBJ1-5	14	TRBV7-2	.	TGTGCCAGCAGCCCTGGGACAATAAATCAGCCCCAGCATTTT	CASSPGTINQPQHF
TRBD2	TRBJ2-7	17	TRBV7-9	.	TGTGCCAGCAGCCACCCATCTATCGGGAGGGTTGGTTACGAGCAGTACTTC	CASSHPSIGRVGYEQYF
TRBD1	TRBJ2-2	17	TRBV4-3	.	TGCGCCAGCAGCCAGGCCGGGACAGGGAAGTTCGCCGGGGAGCTGTTTTTT	CASSQAGTGKFAGELFF
.	TRBJ1-5	12	TRBV9	.	TGTGCCACCGGGACACTAAATCAGCCCCAGCATTTT	CATGTLNQPQHF
.	TRBJ2-5	13	TRBV29-1	.	TGCAGCGCCACTAGTCTCCGGTCGGAGACCCAGTACTTC	CSATSLRSETQYF
.	TRBJ2-7	14	TRBV19	.	TGTGCCAGTAGAGACGGGGCAGGGGGGCACGAGCAGTACTTC	CASRDGAGGHEQYF
.	TRBJ1-1	14	TRBV5-8	once	TGTGCCAGCAGCTCTCTAGCAGGGGACACTGAAGCTTTCTTT	CASSSLAGDTEAFF
.	TRBJ2-7	15	TRBV5-5	.	TGTGCCAGCAGCTTGTTCCCAGGGCCGCTTTACGAGCAGTACTTC	CASSLFPGPLYEQYF